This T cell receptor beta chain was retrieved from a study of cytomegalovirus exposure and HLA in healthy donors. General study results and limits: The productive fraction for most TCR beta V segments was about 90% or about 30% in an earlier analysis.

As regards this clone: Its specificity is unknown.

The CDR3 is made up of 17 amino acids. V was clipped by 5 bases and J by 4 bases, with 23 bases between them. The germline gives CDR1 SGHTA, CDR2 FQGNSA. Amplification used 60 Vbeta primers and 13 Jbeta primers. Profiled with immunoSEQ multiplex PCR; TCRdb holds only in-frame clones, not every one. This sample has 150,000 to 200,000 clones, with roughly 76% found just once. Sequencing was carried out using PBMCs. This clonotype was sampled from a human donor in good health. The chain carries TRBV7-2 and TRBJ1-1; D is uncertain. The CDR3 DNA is TGTGCCAGCAGCCTAGACCGAGCCCTGGGGAGGTCCACTGAAGCTTTCTTT. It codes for CASSLDRALGRSTEAFF.